This TCR beta chain was retrieved from a study of blood T cell repertoires in COVID-19. For the study at large: Collection of acute and convalescent COVID-19 samples took place in the United States, Italy and Spain.

This clone was recorded a few times. Clones were read by immunoSEQ multiplex PCR, and TCRdb kept only the in-frame ones, dropping some. This sample has about 350,000 clones, with 87% found just once. Sequenced input: peripheral blood. This TCR was recovered from a woman aged 45-60 years with COVID-19, enrolled during active disease.

CDR3 protein: CASRNRNTEAFF. CDR3 nucleotide sequence: TGTGCCAGCAGAAACAGGAACACTGAAGCTTTCTTT. The V call is TRBV3-1 (or the pseudogene TRBV3-2), the J call TRBJ1-1; no firm D call. Trimming left V 6 bases short and J 1 base short, with 6 bases between. CDR3 size: 12 residues. CDR1 is LGHDT and CDR2 is YNNKEL in the germline V gene (reference sequence).